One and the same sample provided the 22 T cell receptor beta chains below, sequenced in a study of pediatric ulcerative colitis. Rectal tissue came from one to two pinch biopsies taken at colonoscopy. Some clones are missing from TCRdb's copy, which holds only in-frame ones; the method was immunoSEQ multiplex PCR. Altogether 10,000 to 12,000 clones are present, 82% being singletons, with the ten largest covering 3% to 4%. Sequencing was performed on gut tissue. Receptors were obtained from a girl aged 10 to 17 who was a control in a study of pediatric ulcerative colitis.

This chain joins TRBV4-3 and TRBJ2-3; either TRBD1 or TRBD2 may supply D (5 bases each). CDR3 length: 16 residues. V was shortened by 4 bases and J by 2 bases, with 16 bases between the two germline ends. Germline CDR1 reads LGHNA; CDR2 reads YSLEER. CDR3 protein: CASSPSGLGVTDTQYF. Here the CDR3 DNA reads TGCGCCAGCAGCCCCTCGGGGCTAGGGGTCACAGATACGCAGTATTTT.

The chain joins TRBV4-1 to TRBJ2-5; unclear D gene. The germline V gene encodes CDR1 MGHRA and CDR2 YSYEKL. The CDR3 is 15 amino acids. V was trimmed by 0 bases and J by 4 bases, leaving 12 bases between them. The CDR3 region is CASSQDPGSRETQYF. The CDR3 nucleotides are TGCGCCAGCAGCCAAGATCCTGGTAGCCGAGAGACCCAGTACTTC.

CDR3 residues: CASSDKTAGNTIYF. In DNA, the CDR3 is TGTGCCAGCAGTGACAAGACAGCTGGAAACACCATATATTTT. The J gene is TRBJ1-3, the V gene TRBV2; tentatively, D is TRBD1 (5 bases). The V gene's germline CDR1 is SNHLY and CDR2 FYNNEI. The CDR3 runs 14 residues. V was cut by 3 bases and J by 2 bases, with 8 bases left in between.

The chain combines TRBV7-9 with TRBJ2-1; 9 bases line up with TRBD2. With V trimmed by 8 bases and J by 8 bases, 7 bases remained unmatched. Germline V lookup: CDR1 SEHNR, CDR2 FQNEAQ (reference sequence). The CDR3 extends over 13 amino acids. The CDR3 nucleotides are TGTGCCAGCTTAGCGGGAGATCTTGATGAGCAGTTCTTC. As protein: CASLAGDLDEQFF.

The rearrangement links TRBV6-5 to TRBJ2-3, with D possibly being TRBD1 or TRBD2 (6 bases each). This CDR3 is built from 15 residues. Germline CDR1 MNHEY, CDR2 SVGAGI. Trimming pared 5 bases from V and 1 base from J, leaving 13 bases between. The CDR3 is CASSPRGVGTDTQYF. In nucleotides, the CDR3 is TGTGCCAGCAGTCCTAGGGGGGTTGGCACAGATACGCAGTATTTT.

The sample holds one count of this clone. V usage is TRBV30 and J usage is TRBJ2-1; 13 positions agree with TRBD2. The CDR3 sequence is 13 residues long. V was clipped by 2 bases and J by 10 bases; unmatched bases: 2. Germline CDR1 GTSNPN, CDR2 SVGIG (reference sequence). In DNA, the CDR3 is TGTGCCTGGAGTATGGGACTAGCGGGGGAGCAGTTCTTC. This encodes CAWSMGLAGEQFF.

The CDR3 DNA is TGTGCCAGCAGCTTAACTACGGAAGAGACCCAGTACTTC. It is translated as CASSLTTEETQYF. V is TRBV7-3 and J is TRBJ2-5; no firm D call. The germline V and J ends were trimmed by 0 bases and 3 bases, with 5 bases remaining between them. Germline values: CDR1 SGHTA, CDR2 FQGTGA. This CDR3 has 13 amino acids.

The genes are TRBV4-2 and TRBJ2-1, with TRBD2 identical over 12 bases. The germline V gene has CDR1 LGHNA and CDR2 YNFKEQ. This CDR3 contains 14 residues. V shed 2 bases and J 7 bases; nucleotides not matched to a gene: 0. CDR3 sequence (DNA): TGTGCCAGCAGCCAACTAGCGGGAGGGAATGAGCAGTTCTTC. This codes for CASSQLAGGNEQFF.

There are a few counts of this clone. Written as DNA, the CDR3 is TGTGCCACTAGGGACGCCCCACAAAATCAGCCCCAGCATTTT. This encodes CATRDAPQNQPQHF. This chain uses TRBV19 with TRBJ1-5; maybe TRBD1 (5 bases). The CDR3 covers 14 residues. The V end was cut by 10 bases, the J end by 4 bases, with 17 bases between. From germline, CDR1 is LNHDA and CDR2 SQIVND (reference sequence).

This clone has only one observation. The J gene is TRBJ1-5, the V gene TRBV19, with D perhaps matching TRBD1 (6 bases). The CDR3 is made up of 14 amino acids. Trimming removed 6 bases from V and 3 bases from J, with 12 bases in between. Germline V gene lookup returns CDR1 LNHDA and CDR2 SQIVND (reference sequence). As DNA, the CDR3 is TGTGCCAGTAGCCGGGGACACTTCAATCAGCCCCAGCATTTT. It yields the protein CASSRGHFNQPQHF.

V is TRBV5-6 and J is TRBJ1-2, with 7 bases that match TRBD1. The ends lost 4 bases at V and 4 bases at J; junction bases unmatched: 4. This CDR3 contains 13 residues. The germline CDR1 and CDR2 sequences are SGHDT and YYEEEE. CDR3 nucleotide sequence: TGTGCCAGCAGCGCAGGGGGTAGCTATGGCTACACCTTC. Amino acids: CASSAGGSYGYTF.

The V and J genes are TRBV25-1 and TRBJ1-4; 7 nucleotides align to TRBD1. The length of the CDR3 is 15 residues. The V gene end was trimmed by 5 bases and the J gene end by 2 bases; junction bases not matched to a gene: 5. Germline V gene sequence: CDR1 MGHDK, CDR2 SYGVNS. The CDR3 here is CASSPRGFTNEKLFF. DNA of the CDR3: TGTGCCAGCAGTCCCAGGGGGTTTACTAATGAAAAACTGTTTTTT.

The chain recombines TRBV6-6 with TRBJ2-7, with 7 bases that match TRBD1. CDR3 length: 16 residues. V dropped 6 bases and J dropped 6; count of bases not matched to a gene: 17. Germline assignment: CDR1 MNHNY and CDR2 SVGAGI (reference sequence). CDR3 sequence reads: CASSYSQQGPSGEQYF. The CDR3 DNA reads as TGTGCCAGCAGCTATTCCCAACAGGGGCCGTCGGGCGAGCAGTACTTC.

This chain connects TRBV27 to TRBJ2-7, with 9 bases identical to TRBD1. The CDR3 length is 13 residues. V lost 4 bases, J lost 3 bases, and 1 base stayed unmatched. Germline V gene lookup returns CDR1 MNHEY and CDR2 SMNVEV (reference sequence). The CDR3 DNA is TGTGCCAGCAGTTGGACAGGGGACTACGAGCAGTACTTC. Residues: CASSWTGDYEQYF.

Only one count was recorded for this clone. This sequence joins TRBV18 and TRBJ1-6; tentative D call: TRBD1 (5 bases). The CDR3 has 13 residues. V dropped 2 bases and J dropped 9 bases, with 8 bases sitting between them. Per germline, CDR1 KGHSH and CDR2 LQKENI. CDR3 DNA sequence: TGTGCCAGCTCACCAGACAGCGGTTCACCCCTCCACTTT. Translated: CASSPDSGSPLHF.

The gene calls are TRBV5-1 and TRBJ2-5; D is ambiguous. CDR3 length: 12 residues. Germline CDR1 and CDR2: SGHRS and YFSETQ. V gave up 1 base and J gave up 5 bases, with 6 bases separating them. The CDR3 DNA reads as TGCGCCAGCAGCTTGAAATCGGAGACCCAGTACTTC. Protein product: CASSLKSETQYF. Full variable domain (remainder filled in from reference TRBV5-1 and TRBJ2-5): KAGVTQTPRYLIKTRGQQVTLSCSPISGHRSVSWYQQTPGQGLQFLFEYFSETQRNKGNFPGRFSGRQFSNSRSEMNVSTLELGDSALYLCASSLKSETQYFGPGTRLLVL.

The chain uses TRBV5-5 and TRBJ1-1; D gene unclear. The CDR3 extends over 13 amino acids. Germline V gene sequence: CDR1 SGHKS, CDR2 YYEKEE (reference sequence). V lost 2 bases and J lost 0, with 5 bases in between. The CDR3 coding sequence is TGTGCCAGCAGCTTACAAATGAACACTGAAGCTTTCTTT. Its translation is CASSLQMNTEAFF.

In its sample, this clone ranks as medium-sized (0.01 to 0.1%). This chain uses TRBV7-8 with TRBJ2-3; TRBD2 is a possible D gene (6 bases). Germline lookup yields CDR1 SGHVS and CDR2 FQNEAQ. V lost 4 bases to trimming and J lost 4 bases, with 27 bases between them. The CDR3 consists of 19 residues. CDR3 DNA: TGTGCCAGCAGCTCCTCACTTCCTCCTAGCCGGGAGCGTCCAGATACGCAGTATTTT. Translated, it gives CASSSSLPPSRERPDTQYF.

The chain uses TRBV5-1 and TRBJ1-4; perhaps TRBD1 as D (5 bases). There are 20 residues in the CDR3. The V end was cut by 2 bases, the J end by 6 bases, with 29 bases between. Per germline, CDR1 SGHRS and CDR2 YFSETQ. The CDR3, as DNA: TGCGCCAGCAGCTTCAGGGTGGGGTTCGGGACGAAGAGGGAGGATGAAAAACTGTTTTTT. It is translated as CASSFRVGFGTKREDEKLFF.

The CDR3 DNA is TGCAGCGTTGAAGATATTGGGGCCAGTTTCGAGCAGTACTTC. Residues: CSVEDIGASFEQYF. The chain combines TRBV29-1 with TRBJ2-7; weak D call: TRBD1 (5 bases). CDR3 length: 14 amino acids. Germline V CDR1 and CDR2: SQVTM, ANQGSEA. The ends were cut back, 0 bases at V and 6 bases at J, with 15 bases in the middle.

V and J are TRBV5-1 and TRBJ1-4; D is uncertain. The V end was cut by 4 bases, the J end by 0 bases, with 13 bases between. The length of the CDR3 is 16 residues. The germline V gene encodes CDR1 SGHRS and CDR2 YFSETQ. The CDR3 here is CASSLPLGTTNEKLFF. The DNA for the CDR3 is TGCGCCAGCAGCCTTCCATTAGGGACAACTAATGAAAAACTGTTTTTT.

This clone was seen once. The CDR3 DNA follows: TGTGCCAGCAGTGAAGCCACAACAGGGGGCGGAGGGTATGGCTACACCTTC. Translation gives CASSEATTGGGGYGYTF. V and J are TRBV6-1 and TRBJ1-2; 9 bases line up with TRBD1. Germline-derived CDR1 and CDR2 are MNHNS and SASEGT. This CDR3 has 17 amino acids. With V trimmed by 0 bases and J by 5 bases, 10 bases remained unmatched.